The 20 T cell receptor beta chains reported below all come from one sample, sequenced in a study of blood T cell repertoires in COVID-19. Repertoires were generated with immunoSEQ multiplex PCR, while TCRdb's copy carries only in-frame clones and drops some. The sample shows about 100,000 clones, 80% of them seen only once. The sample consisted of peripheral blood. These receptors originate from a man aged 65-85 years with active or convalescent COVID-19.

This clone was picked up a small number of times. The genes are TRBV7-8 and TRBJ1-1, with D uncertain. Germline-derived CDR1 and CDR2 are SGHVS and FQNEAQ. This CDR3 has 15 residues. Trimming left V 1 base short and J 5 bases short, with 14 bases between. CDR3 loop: CASSLGEIAITEAFF. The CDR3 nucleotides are TGTGCCAGCAGCTTAGGTGAGATAGCTATAACTGAAGCTTTCTTT.

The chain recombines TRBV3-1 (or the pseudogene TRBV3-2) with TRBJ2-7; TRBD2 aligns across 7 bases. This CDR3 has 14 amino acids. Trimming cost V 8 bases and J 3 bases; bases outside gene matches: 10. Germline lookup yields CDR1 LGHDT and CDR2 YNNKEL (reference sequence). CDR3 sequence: CASDVGGRVYEQYF. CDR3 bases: TGTGCCAGCGACGTTGGGGGGAGGGTCTACGAGCAGTACTTC.

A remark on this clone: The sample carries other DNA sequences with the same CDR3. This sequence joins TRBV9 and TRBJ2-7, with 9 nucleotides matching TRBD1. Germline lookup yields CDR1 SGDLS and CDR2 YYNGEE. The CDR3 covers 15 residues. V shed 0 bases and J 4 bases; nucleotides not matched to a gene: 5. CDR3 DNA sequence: TGTGCCAGCAGCGTAGAGACAGGGGGGTCATACGAGCAGTACTTC. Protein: CASSVETGGSYEQYF.

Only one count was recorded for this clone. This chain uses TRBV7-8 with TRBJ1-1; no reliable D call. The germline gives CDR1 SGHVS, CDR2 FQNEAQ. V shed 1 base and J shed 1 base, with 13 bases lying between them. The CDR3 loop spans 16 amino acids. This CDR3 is CASSLGSTRGNTEAFF. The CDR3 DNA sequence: TGTGCCAGCAGCTTAGGCTCAACCCGGGGGAACACTGAAGCTTTCTTT.

The CDR3 protein is CASGPGTGGGGVEQYF. CDR3 coding DNA: TGTGCCAGTGGACCCGGGACAGGAGGGGGAGGAGTGGAGCAGTACTTC. V usage is TRBV19 and J usage is TRBJ2-7; 8 positions match TRBD1. J gave up 7 bases and V 8 bases, and 19 bases lay outside the gene matches. There are 16 residues in the CDR3. Germline assignment: CDR1 LNHDA and CDR2 SQIVND (reference sequence).

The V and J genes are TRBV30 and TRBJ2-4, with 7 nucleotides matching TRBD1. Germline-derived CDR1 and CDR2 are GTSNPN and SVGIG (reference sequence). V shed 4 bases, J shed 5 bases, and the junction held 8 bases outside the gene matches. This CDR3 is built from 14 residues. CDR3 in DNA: TGTGCCTGGATGGACAGGTACCCACAAAACATTCAGTACTTC. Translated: CAWMDRYPQNIQYF. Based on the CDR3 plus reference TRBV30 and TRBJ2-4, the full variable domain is SQTIHQWPATLVQPVGSPLSLECTVEGTSNPNLYWYRQAAGRGLQLLFYSVGIGQISSEVPQNLSASRPQDRQFILSSKKLLLSDSGFYLCAWMDRYPQNIQYFGAGTRLSVL.

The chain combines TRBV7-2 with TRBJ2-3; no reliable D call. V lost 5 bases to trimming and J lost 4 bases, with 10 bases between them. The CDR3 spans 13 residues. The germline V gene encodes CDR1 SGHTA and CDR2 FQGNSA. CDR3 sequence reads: CASSPLVADTQYF. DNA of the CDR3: TGTGCCAGCAGCCCCCTCGTAGCAGATACGCAGTATTTT.

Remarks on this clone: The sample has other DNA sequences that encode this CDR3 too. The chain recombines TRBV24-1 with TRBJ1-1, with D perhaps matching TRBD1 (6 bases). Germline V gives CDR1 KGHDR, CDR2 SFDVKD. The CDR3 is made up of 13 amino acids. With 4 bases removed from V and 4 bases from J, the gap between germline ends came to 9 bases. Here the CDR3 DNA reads TGTGCCACCAGTGAAGGGGGTAGCACTGAAGCTTTCTTT. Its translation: CATSEGGSTEAFF.

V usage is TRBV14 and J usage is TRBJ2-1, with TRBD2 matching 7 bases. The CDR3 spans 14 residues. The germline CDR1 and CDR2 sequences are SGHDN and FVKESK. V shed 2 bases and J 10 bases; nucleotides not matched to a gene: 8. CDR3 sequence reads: CASSQSWGGGEQFF. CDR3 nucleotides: TGTGCCAGCAGCCAAAGCTGGGGGGGTGGCGAGCAGTTCTTC.

The CDR3 nucleotides are TGTGCCACCAGTGATTTCCGGACAGGGAGAGATAGCAATCAGCCCCAGCATTTT. It specifies CATSDFRTGRDSNQPQHF. The chain couples TRBV24-1 to TRBJ1-5; TRBD1 aligns across 8 bases. The CDR3 sequence is 18 residues long. Trimming removed 1 base from V and 0 bases from J; junction bases left unmatched: 7. Germline V CDR1 and CDR2: KGHDR, SFDVKD.

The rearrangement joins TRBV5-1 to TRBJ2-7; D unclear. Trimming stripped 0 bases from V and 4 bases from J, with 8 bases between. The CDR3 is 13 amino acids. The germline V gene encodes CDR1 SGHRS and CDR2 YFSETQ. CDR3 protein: CASSLAQNYEQYF. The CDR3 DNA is TGCGCCAGCAGCTTGGCGCAGAATTACGAGCAGTACTTC.

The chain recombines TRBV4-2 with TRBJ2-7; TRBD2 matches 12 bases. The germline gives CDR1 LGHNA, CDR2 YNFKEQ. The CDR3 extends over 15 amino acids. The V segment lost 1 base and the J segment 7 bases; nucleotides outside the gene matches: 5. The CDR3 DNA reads TGTGCCAGCAGCCAAGCGACTAGCGGGGGTGAGGAGCAGTACTTC. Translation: CASSQATSGGEEQYF.

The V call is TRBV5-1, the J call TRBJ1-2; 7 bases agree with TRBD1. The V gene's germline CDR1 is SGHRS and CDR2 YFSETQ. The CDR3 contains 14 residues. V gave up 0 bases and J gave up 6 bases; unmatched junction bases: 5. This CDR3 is CASSLEGGFDGYTF. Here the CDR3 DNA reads TGCGCCAGCAGCTTGGAAGGGGGCTTCGATGGCTACACCTTC.

The CDR3 DNA reads TGTGCCAGCAGCCAAGAAGGGGCGGCCAGGGGGACCCAGTACTTC. Residues: CASSQEGAARGTQYF. The V gene is TRBV4-2, the J gene TRBJ2-5; maybe TRBD1 (6 bases). This CDR3 has 15 amino acids. Germline CDR1 LGHNA, CDR2 YNFKEQ. V gave up 0 bases and J gave up 7 bases, with 15 bases separating them.

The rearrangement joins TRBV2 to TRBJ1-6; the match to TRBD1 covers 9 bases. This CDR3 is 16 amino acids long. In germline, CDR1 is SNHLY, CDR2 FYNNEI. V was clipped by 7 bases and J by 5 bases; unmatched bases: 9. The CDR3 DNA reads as TGTGCCAGCACCGAACTGGGACAGGGAGATAATTCACCCCTCCACTTT. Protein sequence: CASTELGQGDNSPLHF.

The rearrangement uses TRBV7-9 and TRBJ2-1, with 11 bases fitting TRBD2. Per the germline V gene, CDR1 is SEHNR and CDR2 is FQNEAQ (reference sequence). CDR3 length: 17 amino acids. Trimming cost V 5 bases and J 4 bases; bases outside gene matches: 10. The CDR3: CASSPVLAGDQYNEQFF. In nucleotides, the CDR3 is TGTGCCAGCAGCCCGGTACTAGCGGGGGACCAGTACAATGAGCAGTTCTTC.

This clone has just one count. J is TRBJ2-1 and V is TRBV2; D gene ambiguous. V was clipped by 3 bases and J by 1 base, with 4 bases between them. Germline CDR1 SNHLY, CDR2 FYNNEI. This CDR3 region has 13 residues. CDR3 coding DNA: TGTGCCAGCAGTGATAGTTCCTACAATGAGCAGTTCTTC. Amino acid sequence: CASSDSSYNEQFF. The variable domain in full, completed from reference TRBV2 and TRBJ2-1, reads EPEVTQTPSHQVTQMGQEVILRCVPISNHLYFYWYRQILGQKVEFLVSFYNNEISEKSEIFDDQFSVERPDGSNFTLKIRSTKLEDSAMYFCASSDSSYNEQFFGPGTRLTVL.

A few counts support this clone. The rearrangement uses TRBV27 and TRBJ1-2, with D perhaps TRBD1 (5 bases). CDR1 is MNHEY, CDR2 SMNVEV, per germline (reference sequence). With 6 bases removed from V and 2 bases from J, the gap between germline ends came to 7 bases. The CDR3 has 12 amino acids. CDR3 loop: CASRTANYGYTF. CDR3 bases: TGTGCCAGCAGGACAGCCAACTATGGCTACACCTTC.

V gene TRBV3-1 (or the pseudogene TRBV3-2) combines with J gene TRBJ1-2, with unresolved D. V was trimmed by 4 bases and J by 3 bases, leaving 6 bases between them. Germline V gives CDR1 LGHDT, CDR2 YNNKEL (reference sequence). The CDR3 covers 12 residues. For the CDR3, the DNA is TGTGCCAGCAGCCGTCAGGACTATGGCTACACCTTC. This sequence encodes CASSRQDYGYTF.

The CDR3 DNA sequence: TGTGCCAGCAGCCCCCGGGACAGGGAAAACATTCAGTACTTC. Its translation is CASSPRDRENIQYF. The chain links TRBV14 to TRBJ2-4, with 9 bases matching TRBD1. The germline gives CDR1 SGHDN, CDR2 FVKESK. The V segment lost 4 bases and the J segment 5 bases; nucleotides outside the gene matches: 3. This CDR3 contains 14 residues.